These 25 T cell receptor beta chains were all obtained from the same sample, sequenced in a study of T-cell memory formation after mild COVID-19. Via MiXCR, TCRdb re-called the 5' RACE reads, giving one row per CDR3 protein. This sample carries about 110,000 distinct CDR3 sequences, about 20% of them seen once, and the ten largest clones take 40% to 50%. Input material: PBMCs or a T cell subset sorted from them (not recorded which). These receptors all come from a man younger than 35 who had mild COVID-19 (a few samples of this study predate the infection). Cell type and time point are not known.

This clonotype has just a few counts. The chain recombines TRBV27 with TRBJ2-2; 8 bases are shared with TRBD1. Germline CDR1 MNHEY, CDR2 SMNVEV (reference sequence). This CDR3 has 16 residues. The J segment lost 7 bases and the V segment lost 7 bases, leaving 14 bases of the junction unmatched. The CDR3 nucleotides read TGTGCCAGCAAAATGGCCGGACAGGGAAAAGGCGGGGAGCTGTTTTTT. Translation gives CASKMAGQGKGGELFF.

The CDR3 is CASSLTGTYNNEQFF. Written as DNA, the CDR3 is TGTGCCAGCAGTCTCACCGGGACATACAACAATGAGCAGTTCTTC. The chain carries TRBV27 and TRBJ2-1; maybe TRBD1 (6 bases). CDR1 is MNHEY and CDR2 is SMNVEV in the germline V gene (reference sequence). There are 15 residues in the CDR3. The ends were cut back, 5 bases at V and 5 bases at J, with 16 bases in the middle.

The CDR3 spells CASSPRQGGETQYF. CDR3 coding DNA: TGTGCCAGCAGCCCTAGACAGGGTGGAGAGACCCAGTACTTC. This chain links TRBV7-9 with TRBJ2-5, with 7 bases identical to TRBD1. Germline values: CDR1 SEHNR, CDR2 FQNEAQ (reference sequence). The ends lost 5 bases at V and 4 bases at J; junction bases unmatched: 7. The CDR3 is made up of 14 amino acids.

The chain is built from TRBV5-5 and TRBJ2-2; D gene unclear. CDR1 is SGHKS and CDR2 is YYEKEE in the germline V gene (reference sequence). The CDR3 is 15 residues long. V lost 4 bases and J lost 4, with 14 bases in between. The CDR3 region has the DNA TGTGCCAGCAGCAAGGGTACTCCGGGCACCGGGGAGCTGTTTTTT. Amino acids: CASSKGTPGTGELFF.

This clonotype showed up just a few times. The chain is built from TRBV28 and TRBJ1-1; D uncertain. CDR1 is MDHEN, CDR2 SYDVKM, per germline. V dropped 6 bases and J dropped 4 bases, with 12 bases sitting between them. The CDR3 length is 13 residues. The CDR3 DNA reads as TGTGCCAGCAGCCCAAAGTCTTTCACTGAAGCTTTCTTT. It translates to CASSPKSFTEAFF.

The rearrangement uses TRBV12-3 or TRBV12-4 and TRBJ1-1; D is undetermined. V gave up 3 bases and J gave up 7 bases, with 9 bases separating them. The CDR3 has 12 residues. CDR3 sequence: CASSLEGNEAFF. In DNA form, the CDR3 reads TGTGCCAGCAGTTTGGAGGGAAATGAAGCTTTCTTT.

The chain uses TRBV7-8 and TRBJ2-5, with no clear D. V was clipped by 1 base and J by 2 bases, with 8 bases between them. The V gene's germline CDR1 is SGHVS and CDR2 FQNEAQ. The CDR3 has 14 amino acids. The CDR3 protein is CASSLDSEQETQYF. CDR3 bases: TGTGCCAGCAGCTTAGACTCAGAGCAAGAGACCCAGTACTTC.

This clonotype was found a few times. The CDR3 spells CASSLGVSSVRDTQYF. The CDR3 DNA sequence: TGTGCCAGCAGTTTAGGCGTGTCTAGCGTGAGAGATACGCAGTATTTT. V gene TRBV27 combines with J gene TRBJ2-3; D is possibly TRBD2 (6 bases). Germline lookup yields CDR1 MNHEY and CDR2 SMNVEV (reference sequence). Trimming removed 2 bases at V and 5 bases at J, with 17 bases between. The length of the CDR3 is 16 residues.

The chain has TRBV6-5 and TRBJ2-2; a weak D match, TRBD1 (5 bases). Germline-derived CDR1 and CDR2 are MNHEY and SVGAGI. The V and J ends lost 2 bases and 5 bases respectively, with 6 bases between them. The CDR3 runs to 13 residues. CDR3 DNA: TGTGCCAGCAGTTACAGGGGTACCGGGGAGCTGTTTTTT. It encodes CASSYRGTGELFF.

The sample holds many counts of this clonotype. The V gene is TRBV7-9, the J gene TRBJ2-4, with D uncertain. The CDR3 is 12 residues long. CDR1 and CDR2 (germline): SEHNR, FQNEAQ (reference sequence). The V and J ends lost 1 base and 9 bases respectively, with 7 bases between them. CDR3 nucleotides: TGTGCCAGCAGCTTAGACGGGCTCATTCAGTACTTC. Protein sequence: CASSLDGLIQYF.

The DNA of the CDR3 is TGCGCCAGCAGCCAGGCTCAGGGTTATCAGCCCCAGCATTTT. Residues: CASSQAQGYQPQHF. The V and J genes are TRBV4-1 and TRBJ1-5; D perhaps matches TRBD1 (5 bases). This CDR3 is 14 amino acids long. The V gene lost 3 bases and the J gene lost 5 bases, with 11 bases spanning the gap. The germline gives CDR1 MGHRA, CDR2 YSYEKL.

This chain links TRBV4-2 with TRBJ2-2; D is perhaps TRBD2 (6 bases). V gave up 4 bases and J gave up 1 base, with 16 bases separating them. The germline V gene has CDR1 LGHNA and CDR2 YNFKEQ. The CDR3 extends over 17 amino acids. CDR3 region: CASSRGVGGENTGELFF. The CDR3 DNA reads TGTGCCAGCAGCCGCGGGGTGGGCGGGGAGAACACCGGGGAGCTGTTTTTT.

This chain uses TRBV20-1 with TRBJ2-7, with TRBD2 identical over 10 bases. The CDR3 totals 16 residues. Germline V gene lookup returns CDR1 DFQATT and CDR2 SNEGSKA (reference sequence). The V segment lost 1 base and the J segment 4 bases; nucleotides outside the gene matches: 10. CDR3 nucleotide sequence: TGCAGTGCTAGAGTCCGACCGGGACTAGCGAGATACGAGCAGTACTTC. It specifies CSARVRPGLARYEQYF.

This clonotype was observed a handful of times. In DNA, the CDR3 is TGTGCCATCAGTGAGGGTAACAATCAGCCCCAGCATTTT. Protein product: CAISEGNNQPQHF. This chain connects TRBV10-3 to TRBJ1-5; D is undetermined. The CDR3 has 13 amino acids. Germline CDR1 reads ENHRY; CDR2 reads SYGVKD. The germline V and J ends were trimmed by 2 bases and 3 bases, with 5 bases remaining between them.

The gene calls are TRBV7-9 and TRBJ1-1, with 7 nucleotides matching TRBD1. V was clipped by 5 bases and J by 8 bases; unmatched bases: 8. CDR1 is SEHNR and CDR2 is FQNEAQ in the germline V gene (reference sequence). There are 13 residues in the CDR3. CDR3 in amino acids: CASSPDRVHEAFF. CDR3 nucleotides: TGTGCCAGCAGCCCAGACAGGGTGCACGAAGCTTTCTTT.

V usage is TRBV6-2 or TRBV6-3 and J usage is TRBJ2-7, with 7 bases identical to TRBD1. This CDR3 region has 14 residues. Germline trimming cut 7 bases from V and 4 bases from J; bases unmatched to any gene: 10. In germline, CDR1 is MNHEY, CDR2 SVGEGT. The CDR3 is CASTGEGARYEQYV. CDR3 nucleotide sequence: TGTGCCAGCACTGGAGAGGGGGCGCGGTACGAGCAGTACGTC.

The CDR3 coding sequence is TGTGCCAGTAGTATATTGGGTCTTGAAAACATTCAGTACTTC. The encoded protein is CASSILGLENIQYF. V and J are TRBV19 and TRBJ2-4, with D unresolved. Trimming cost V 2 bases and J 5 bases, with 10 bases left between them. Germline V gene lookup returns CDR1 LNHDA and CDR2 SQIVND (reference sequence). The CDR3 is made up of 14 amino acids.

Here the CDR3 DNA reads TGTGCCAGCGGAGACAGGGGCACTGAAGCTTTCTTT. It is translated as CASGDRGTEAFF. This rearrangement joins TRBV12-3 or TRBV12-4 to TRBJ1-1; TRBD1 matches 8 bases. The CDR3 spans 12 residues. V shed 8 bases, J shed 4 bases, and the junction held 3 bases outside the gene matches.

The chain links TRBV4-2 to TRBJ2-7; D is unclear. V shed 0 bases and J shed 4 bases, with 7 bases lying between them. The CDR3 consists of 13 residues. CDR1 and CDR2 (germline): LGHNA, YNFKEQ. CDR3 protein: CASSQEGYYEQYF. CDR3 coding DNA: TGTGCCAGCAGCCAAGAAGGGTATTACGAGCAGTACTTC.

This clonotype was detected a few times. The chain has TRBV7-9 and TRBJ1-1, with no clear D. This CDR3 contains 15 residues. V shed 3 bases and J shed 5 bases, with 16 bases lying between them. Germline CDR1 is SEHNR and CDR2 is FQNEAQ (reference sequence). In DNA, the CDR3 is TGTGCCAGCAGCTTCACGGAAGCGGGTAGGACTGAAGCTTTCTTT. Residues: CASSFTEAGRTEAFF. The full variable domain, with the rest looked up from reference TRBV7-9 and TRBJ1-1, is DTGVSQNPRHKITKRGQNVTFRCDPISEHNRLYWYRQTLGQGPEFLTYFQNEAQLEKSRLLSDRFSAERPKGSFSTLEIQRTEQGDSAMYLCASSFTEAGRTEAFFGQGTRLTVV.

The CDR3 region has the DNA TGTGCCTGGAGTAGGACTAGCGGGGCTCATACGCAGTATTTT. This codes for CAWSRTSGAHTQYF. V is TRBV30 and J is TRBJ2-3, with 12 bases that match TRBD2. This CDR3 comprises 14 residues. J lost 7 bases, V lost 2 bases, and 4 bases had no gene match. CDR1 is GTSNPN, CDR2 SVGIG, per germline (reference sequence).

The rearrangement uses TRBV19 and TRBJ1-2, with TRBD1 matching 8 bases. Per the germline V gene, CDR1 is LNHDA and CDR2 is SQIVND (reference sequence). The CDR3 is made up of 16 amino acids. The ends lost 5 bases at V and 6 bases at J; junction bases unmatched: 14. CDR3 sequence (DNA): TGTGCCAGTAGTCCCTTCCAGGGGGCCGGGGTGGATGGCTACACCTTC. It translates to CASSPFQGAGVDGYTF.

The chain uses TRBV7-9 and TRBJ2-1, with 9 nucleotides matching TRBD2. CDR3 length: 17 amino acids. Germline V gene sequence: CDR1 SEHNR, CDR2 FQNEAQ (reference sequence). The junction had 12 bases not matched to a gene; V was cut back by 5 bases and J by 4 bases. The DNA of the CDR3 is TGTGCCAGCAGCGGGGACGCTAGCGGGGAGTTTTACAATGAGCAGTTCTTC. It is translated as CASSGDASGEFYNEQFF.

This clonotype was counted a few times. This chain connects TRBV12-3 or TRBV12-4 to TRBJ2-3; D not resolved. Trimming took 6 bases from V and 6 from J, leaving 19 bases between them. CDR3 length equals 15 residues. CDR3 in DNA: TGTGCCAGCAGCCGCTCGAGATCATTGGGGGATACGCAGTATTTT. Translating it yields CASSRSRSLGDTQYF.

The rearrangement joins TRBV7-9 to TRBJ2-5, with D unresolved. CDR1 and CDR2 from the germline V gene are SEHNR and FQNEAQ (reference sequence). The CDR3 totals 12 residues. V was clipped by 5 bases and J by 4 bases, with 8 bases between them. CDR3 loop: CASSLLRETQYF. In DNA, the CDR3 is TGTGCCAGCAGCCTCCTACGAGAGACCCAGTACTTC. Supplemented by reference TRBV7-9 and TRBJ2-5, the full variable domain reads DTGVSQNPRHKITKRGQNVTFRCDPISEHNRLYWYRQTLGQGPEFLTYFQNEAQLEKSRLLSDRFSAERPKGSFSTLEIQRTEQGDSAMYLCASSLLRETQYFGPGTRLLVL.